This T cell receptor beta chain was found in a study of T cell repertoires in cytomegalovirus infection. TCRdb ran MiXCR on the reads and lists one entry per CDR3 protein. Of roughly 760,000 distinct CDR3 sequences in the sample, 35% to 45% were seen once. The sample consisted of PBMCs. The TCR comes from a human donor in good health (CMV status not recorded). Some clones in this sample may be carry-over from other donors' samples.

The CDR3 region is CASSVGAEKLNTEAFF. DNA for the CDR3: TGTGCCAGCAGCGTAGGGGCAGAAAAGTTGAACACTGAAGCTTTCTTT. The chain couples TRBV9 to TRBJ1-1; D is ambiguous. The CDR3 runs to 16 residues. The germline CDR1 and CDR2 sequences are SGDLS and YYNGEE. V lost 0 bases and J 0 bases, leaving 12 bases between the germline ends.